This entry features one TCR beta chain sequence. Its antigen is undetermined. In the PCR, 60 Vbeta and 13 Jbeta primers were used. Using immunoSEQ multiplex PCR, the repertoire was profiled, and TCRdb retains in-frame clones only, with some absent. The sample has 150,000 to 200,000 clones, around 77% seen once. The sample comes from a study of cytomegalovirus exposure and HLA in healthy donors. The study's findings and limits: Most TCR sequences were uncommon, yet certain public TCRs appeared in many donors. Sequencing probably produced one cluster of sequence variants that were highly shared. The productive fraction for most TCR beta V segments was about 90% or about 30% in an earlier analysis.

The donors were healthy bone marrow donors. Germline-derived CDR1 and CDR2 are SGHNT and YENEEA. Trimming removed 0 bases at V and 2 bases at J, with 7 bases between. CDR3 length: 14 amino acids. The sequenced sample was PBMCs. This chain connects TRBV11-3 to TRBJ2-5, with a possible D match to TRBD1 (5 bases). The receptor comes from a female donor in good health and CMV-seronegative. The CDR3 DNA follows: TGTGCCAGCAGCTTAGAGCAGGGACAAGAGACCCAGTACTTC. Its protein product is CASSLEQGQETQYF.